Listed here are 19 T cell receptor beta chains from one sample, sequenced in a study of shared clonotypes between healthy human individuals. CD45RO-negative, CCR7-positively selected cells formed the naive CD8 fraction, excluding terminally differentiated effector memory CD45RA+ cells. Only in-frame clones appear in the TCRdb table, and some are missing; sequencing was by immunoSEQ multiplex PCR. The sample includes 2 million or so clones, approximately 94% of them seen just once. Sequenced material: naive CD8+ T cells sorted from blood. Receptors were obtained from a man younger than 30 in good health.

The chain has TRBV27 and TRBJ1-2; perhaps TRBD1 as D (5 bases). The CDR3 has 14 residues. V was shortened by 3 bases and J by 8 bases, with 16 bases between the two germline ends. Germline V CDR1 and CDR2: MNHEY, SMNVEV (reference sequence). The CDR3 sequence is CASSLAGTGVGYTF. For the CDR3, the DNA is TGTGCCAGCAGTTTGGCCGGGACTGGTGTCGGCTACACCTTC.

V gene TRBV6-5 combines with J gene TRBJ2-1; D is perhaps TRBD1 or TRBD2 (6 bases each). Germline values: CDR1 MNHEY, CDR2 SVGAGI. The CDR3 covers 14 residues. The ends were cut back, 0 bases at V and 8 bases at J, with 11 bases in the middle. The CDR3 coding sequence is TGTGCCAGCAGTTACTCCCGAAGGGGGGATGAGCAGTTCTTC. Its translation is CASSYSRRGDEQFF.

This chain joins TRBV9 and TRBJ2-6; no clear D gene. V lost 0 bases and J lost 1, with 2 bases in between. The germline CDR1 and CDR2 sequences are SGDLS and YYNGEE. The CDR3 extends over 14 amino acids. CDR3 residues: CASSVVSGANVLTF. For the CDR3, the DNA is TGTGCCAGCAGCGTAGTATCTGGGGCCAACGTCCTGACTTTC.

The V call is TRBV19, the J call TRBJ1-5; 10 bases align to TRBD1. The CDR3 sequence is 17 residues long. V was clipped by 4 bases and J by 7 bases; unmatched bases: 13. CDR1 LNHDA and CDR2 SQIVND come from the germline V gene (reference sequence). CDR3 protein: CASSTHQTGGAGQPQHF. In DNA form, the CDR3 reads TGTGCCAGTAGTACCCATCAGACAGGGGGCGCGGGACAGCCCCAGCATTTT.

J is TRBJ1-1 and V is TRBV5-1; weak D call: TRBD1 (6 bases). V lost 4 bases to trimming and J lost 0 bases, with 19 bases between them. CDR3 size: 17 residues. Per the germline V gene, CDR1 is SGHRS and CDR2 is YFSETQ. The chain's CDR3 is CASSGPAGARMNTEAFF. As DNA, the CDR3 is TGCGCCAGCAGCGGACCCGCAGGGGCGAGGATGAACACTGAAGCTTTCTTT.

This clone was recorded once. The chain is built from TRBV9 and TRBJ1-5; D is ambiguous. This CDR3 has 17 amino acids. V shed 4 bases and J shed 0 bases, with 17 bases lying between them. The germline V gene encodes CDR1 SGDLS and CDR2 YYNGEE. CDR3 nucleotides: TGTGCCAGCAGCTCTCGCCCGGACGGAAATAGCAATCAGCCCCAGCATTTT. Amino acids: CASSSRPDGNSNQPQHF.

The chain uses TRBV6-5 and TRBJ2-2, with a tentative D call TRBD1 (6 bases). Germline-derived CDR1 and CDR2 are MNHEY and SVGAGI. The V end lost 7 bases, the J end lost 0 bases, and 9 bases lay between the germline ends. This CDR3 spans 14 amino acids. The CDR3 is CASMGAPNTGELFF. In nucleotides, the CDR3 is TGTGCCAGCATGGGGGCGCCGAACACCGGGGAGCTGTTTTTT.

J is TRBJ1-4 and V is TRBV7-9; perhaps TRBD1 as D (6 bases). The CDR3 totals 14 residues. The germline gives CDR1 SEHNR, CDR2 FQNEAQ (reference sequence). Trimming stripped 8 bases from V and 11 bases from J, with 21 bases between. The CDR3 DNA reads as TGTGCCAGCCACGAGGGGGTGCCCAATGGGAAACTGTTTTTT. Its protein is CASHEGVPNGKLFF.

Note on this clone: This specimen includes other DNA sequences encoding the same CDR3. The V call is TRBV5-1, the J call TRBJ2-7; D unclear. Deletions cut 0 bases from V and 3 bases from J, with 7 bases between. The CDR3 loop spans 13 amino acids. From germline, CDR1 is SGHRS and CDR2 YFSETQ. The CDR3 sequence is CASSLGPLYEQYF. In nucleotides, the CDR3 is TGCGCCAGCAGCTTGGGACCTCTCTACGAGCAGTACTTC.

The chain links TRBV6-1 to TRBJ2-7; a weak D match, TRBD1 (6 bases). The CDR3 length is 15 residues. Trimming left V 0 bases short and J 0 bases short, with 9 bases between. CDR1 is MNHNS and CDR2 is SASEGT in the germline V gene. CDR3 residues: CASSEAPGASYEQYF. The DNA for the CDR3 is TGTGCCAGCAGTGAAGCTCCAGGGGCCTCCTACGAGCAGTACTTC.

About this clone: This sample also contains other DNA sequences that code for the same CDR3. This rearrangement joins TRBV5-1 to TRBJ2-7; D ambiguous. The CDR3 length is 13 residues. The germline gives CDR1 SGHRS, CDR2 YFSETQ. Trimming took 0 bases from V and 3 from J, leaving 7 bases between them. The CDR3, as DNA: TGCGCCAGCAGCTTGGGCGCAAACTACGAGCAGTACTTC. Translating gives CASSLGANYEQYF.

This chain uses TRBV9 with TRBJ2-4; tentative D call: TRBD1 (5 bases). Germline V gene sequence: CDR1 SGDLS, CDR2 YYNGEE. There are 14 residues in the CDR3. Trimming took 3 bases from V and 5 from J, leaving 12 bases between them. CDR3 bases: TGTGCCAGCAGCGAGGGGCCGGGTGAAAACATTCAGTACTTC. Protein sequence: CASSEGPGENIQYF.

The chain recombines TRBV27 with TRBJ2-1; TRBD2 might be the D (6 bases). The germline V gene has CDR1 MNHEY and CDR2 SMNVEV (reference sequence). This CDR3 comprises 14 residues. V was trimmed by 2 bases and J by 7 bases, leaving 12 bases between them. The CDR3 sequence is CASSLDGSGNEQFF. The CDR3 region has the DNA TGTGCCAGCAGTTTAGACGGGAGTGGGAATGAGCAGTTCTTC.

This clone was recorded only once. The V and J genes are TRBV27 and TRBJ2-7; 11 nucleotides agree with TRBD1. Germline values: CDR1 MNHEY, CDR2 SMNVEV (reference sequence). The CDR3 length is 16 residues. V dropped 5 bases and J dropped 3; count of bases not matched to a gene: 9. CDR3 sequence reads: CASSTTGTGGFYEQYF. CDR3 bases: TGTGCCAGCAGTACTACCGGGACAGGGGGTTTCTACGAGCAGTACTTC.

The V and J genes are TRBV7-9 and TRBJ2-7; 8 bases are shared with TRBD1. The J segment lost 2 bases and the V segment lost 4 bases, leaving 7 bases of the junction unmatched. The germline V gene has CDR1 SEHNR and CDR2 FQNEAQ (reference sequence). The CDR3 covers 15 residues. The CDR3 DNA sequence: TGTGCCAGCAGCTCGGCCAGGGGGCGTACCTACGAGCAGTACTTC. Amino acid sequence: CASSSARGRTYEQYF.

The V call is TRBV4-3, the J call TRBJ2-3; a weak D match, TRBD1 (6 bases). Trimming removed 5 bases at V and 0 bases at J, with 9 bases between. Germline CDR1 is LGHNA and CDR2 is YSLEER. This CDR3 is 14 amino acids long. The CDR3 bases are TGCGCCAGCAGCTTAAGGGGGAGCACAGATACGCAGTATTTT. It yields the protein CASSLRGSTDTQYF.

Of note for this clone: The sample contains more than one DNA sequence encoding this CDR3. The genes are TRBV4-3 and TRBJ2-5, with a weak D call TRBD1 (6 bases). The length of the CDR3 is 15 residues. The V gene's germline CDR1 is LGHNA and CDR2 YSLEER. Trimming shortened V by 2 bases and J by 5 bases, and 15 bases separated the two germline ends. The CDR3, as DNA: TGCGCCAGCAGCCAAAGTTTGACAGGTTGGGAGACCCAGTACTTC. Protein product: CASSQSLTGWETQYF.

The genes are TRBV5-1 and TRBJ1-2, with D maybe TRBD1 (6 bases). The V and J ends lost 4 bases and 3 bases respectively, with 19 bases between them. Germline V gives CDR1 SGHRS, CDR2 YFSETQ. The length of the CDR3 is 16 residues. The DNA for the CDR3 is TGCGCCAGCAGCCCCATTACCGAGGGGGTTGACTATGGCTACACCTTC. This encodes CASSPITEGVDYGYTF. Based on the CDR3 plus reference TRBV5-1 and TRBJ1-2, the full variable domain is KAGVTQTPRYLIKTRGQQVTLSCSPISGHRSVSWYQQTPGQGLQFLFEYFSETQRNKGNFPGRFSGRQFSNSRSEMNVSTLELGDSALYLCASSPITEGVDYGYTFGSGTRLTVV.

This chain connects TRBV29-1 to TRBJ2-5; D may be TRBD1 (6 bases). Per germline, CDR1 SQVTM and CDR2 ANQGSEA. The CDR3 spans 12 residues. Trimming left V 5 bases short and J 3 bases short, with 10 bases between. CDR3 DNA sequence: TGCAGCGTTCGTGCAGGGGAAGAGACCCAGTACTTC. Translating it yields CSVRAGEETQYF.